The source of this T cell receptor (beta chain) is a study of control samples from healthy donors and cancer patients. Using immunoSEQ multiplex PCR, the repertoire was profiled, and TCRdb retains in-frame clones only, with some absent. In the table there are some 190,000 clones, roughly nine tenths of which are singletons. The length of the CDR3 is 15 residues. V lost 0 bases, J lost 8 bases, and 7 bases stayed unmatched. From germline, CDR1 is SEHNR and CDR2 FQNEAQ (reference sequence). Material for sequencing was blood. V gene TRBV7-9 combines with J gene TRBJ2-1, with TRBD1 identical over 7 bases. The receptor comes from a man aged 25-45 years in good health. CDR3 loop: CASSLAGQPGDEQFF. DNA for the CDR3: TGTGCCAGCAGCTTAGCGGGACAGCCAGGGGATGAGCAGTTCTTC.